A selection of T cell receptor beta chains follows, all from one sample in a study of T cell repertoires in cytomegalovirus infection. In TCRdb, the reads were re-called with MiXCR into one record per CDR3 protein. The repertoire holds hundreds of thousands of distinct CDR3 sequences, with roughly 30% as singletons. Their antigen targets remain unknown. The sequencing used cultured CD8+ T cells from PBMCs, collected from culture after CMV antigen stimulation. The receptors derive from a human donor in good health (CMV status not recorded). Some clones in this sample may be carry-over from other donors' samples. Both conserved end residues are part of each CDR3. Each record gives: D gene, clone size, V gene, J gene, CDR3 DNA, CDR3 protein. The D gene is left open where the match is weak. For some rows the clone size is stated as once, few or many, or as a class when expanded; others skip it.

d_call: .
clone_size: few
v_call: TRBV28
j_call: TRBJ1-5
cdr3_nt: TGTGCCAGCAGTTTAACCCTAATGCGGAATCAGCCCCAGCATTTT
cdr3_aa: CASSLTLMRNQPQHF

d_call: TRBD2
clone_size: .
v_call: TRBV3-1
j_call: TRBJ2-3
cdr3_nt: TGTGCCAGCAGCCTCGCCGGGACTAGCGGGGGCAAAGATACGCAGTATTTT
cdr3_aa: CASSLAGTSGGKDTQYF

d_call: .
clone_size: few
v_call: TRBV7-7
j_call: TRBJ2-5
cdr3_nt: TGTGCTAGCAGCTTAAGTTTCGGGGGAGAGACCCAGTACTTC
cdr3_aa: CASSLSFGGETQYF

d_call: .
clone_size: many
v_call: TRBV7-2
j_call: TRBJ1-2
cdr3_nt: TGTGCCAGCAGCTTGGGGTCGGAGAGCTATGGCTACACCTTC
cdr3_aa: CASSLGSESYGYTF

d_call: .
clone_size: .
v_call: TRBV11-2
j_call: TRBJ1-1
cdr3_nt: TGTGCCAGCAGCTTAGATCCGTCAGGGGAAACTGAAGCTTTCTTT
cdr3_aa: CASSLDPSGETEAFF

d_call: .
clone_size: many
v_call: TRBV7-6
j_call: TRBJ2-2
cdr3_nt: TGTGCCAGCAGCTTAAGGCCCGATGACGCGAACACCGGGGAGCTGTTTTTT
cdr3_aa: CASSLRPDDANTGELFF

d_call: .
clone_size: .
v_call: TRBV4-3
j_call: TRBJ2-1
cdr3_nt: TGCGCCAGCAGCCAGGGTCTAGCTTTCGATGAGCAGTTCTTC
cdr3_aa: CASSQGLAFDEQFF

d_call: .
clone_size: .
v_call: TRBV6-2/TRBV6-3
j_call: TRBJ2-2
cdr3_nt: TGTGCCAGCAGTTACTCGTTTGTCGTAGCACAGAACACCGGGGAGCTGTTTTTT
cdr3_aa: CASSYSFVVAQNTGELFF

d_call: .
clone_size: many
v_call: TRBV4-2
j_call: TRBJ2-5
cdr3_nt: TGTGCCAGCAGCCAGGAAGACGTACGGCAAGAGACCCAGTACTTC
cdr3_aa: CASSQEDVRQETQYF

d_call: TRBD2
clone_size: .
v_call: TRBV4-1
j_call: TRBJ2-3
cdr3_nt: TGCGCCAGCAGCCAAGGTCTGGGGAGGGGAACAACGCAGTATTTT
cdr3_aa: CASSQGLGRGTTQYF

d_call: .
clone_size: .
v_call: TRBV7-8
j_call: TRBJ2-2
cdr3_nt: TGTGCCAGCAGCTCGAGGACAGCACGGGTCGGGGAGCTGTTTTTT
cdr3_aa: CASSSRTARVGELFF

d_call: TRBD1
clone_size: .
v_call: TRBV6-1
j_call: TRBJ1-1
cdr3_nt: TGTGCCAGCAGTGAAAACAGGGGGAGGACTGAAGCTTTCTTT
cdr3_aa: CASSENRGRTEAFF

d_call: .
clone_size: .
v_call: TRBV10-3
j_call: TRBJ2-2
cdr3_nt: TGTGCCATCTCCGCCTCGGGTGCCGGGGAGCTGTTTTTT
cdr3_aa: CAISASGAGELFF

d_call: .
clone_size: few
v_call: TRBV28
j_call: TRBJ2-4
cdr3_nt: TGTGCCAGTGGGGTCGGGGATACCAAAAACATTCAGTACTTC
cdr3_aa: CASGVGDTKNIQYF

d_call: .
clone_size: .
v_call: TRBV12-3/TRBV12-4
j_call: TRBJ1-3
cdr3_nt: TGTGCCAGCAGCCTGGAGGGTGTCTCTGGAAACACCATATATTTT
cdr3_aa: CASSLEGVSGNTIYF

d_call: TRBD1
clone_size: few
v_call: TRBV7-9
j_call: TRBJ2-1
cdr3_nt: TGTGCCAGCAGCCACGAGACAGGGTGGAAGGAGCAGTTCTTC
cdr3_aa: CASSHETGWKEQFF

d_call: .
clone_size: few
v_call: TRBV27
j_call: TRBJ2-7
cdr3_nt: TGTGCCAGCAGTTTATCTTCGGGACTGAGGGAGCAGTACTTC
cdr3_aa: CASSLSSGLREQYF

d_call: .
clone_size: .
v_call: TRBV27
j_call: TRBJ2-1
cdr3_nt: TGTGCCAGCAGTCCCGATACAGGGAGCTCCTACAATGAGCAGTTCTTC
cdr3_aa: CASSPDTGSSYNEQFF

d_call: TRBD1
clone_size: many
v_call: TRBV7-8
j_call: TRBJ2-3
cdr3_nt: TGTGCCAGCAGACCGGGACAGGGTAAAGGGTCAGATACGCAGTATTTT
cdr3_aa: CASRPGQGKGSDTQYF

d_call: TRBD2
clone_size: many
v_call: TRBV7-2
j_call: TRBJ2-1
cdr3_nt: TGTGCCAGCAGCTCCCCCTCAGGCGGGGGGTCCTCCTACAATGAGCAGTTCTTC
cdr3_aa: CASSSPSGGGSSYNEQFF

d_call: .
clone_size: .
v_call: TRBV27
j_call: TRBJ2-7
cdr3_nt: TGTGCCAGCGGGCCGGGGCGGGCCGGCTACGAGCAGTACTTC
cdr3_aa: CASGPGRAGYEQYF

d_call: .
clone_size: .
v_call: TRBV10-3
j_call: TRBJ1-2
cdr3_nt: TGTGCCATCCTCGTCTTATGGCAGGGAACGCAAGGTGGCTACACCTTC
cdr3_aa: CAILVLWQGTQGGYTF

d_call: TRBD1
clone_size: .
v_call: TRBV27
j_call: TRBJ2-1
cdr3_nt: TGTGCCAGCAGTGGGAGACAGGGGTGGTTCTTC
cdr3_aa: CASSGRQGWFF

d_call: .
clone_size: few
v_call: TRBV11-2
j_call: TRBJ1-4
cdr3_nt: TGTGCCAGCAGCTTCTCCGCTCGGAGGGCCAGAACTAATGAAAAACTGTTTTTT
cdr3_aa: CASSFSARRARTNEKLFF

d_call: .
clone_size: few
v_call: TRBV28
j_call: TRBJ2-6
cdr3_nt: TGTGCCAGCAGTCACTACAGGGACTCTGGGGCCAACGTCCTGACTTTC
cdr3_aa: CASSHYRDSGANVLTF

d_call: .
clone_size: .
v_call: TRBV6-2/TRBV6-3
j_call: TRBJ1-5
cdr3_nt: TGTGCCAGCAGGAGCATAGGGAATCAGCCCCAGCATTTT
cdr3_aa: CASRSIGNQPQHF

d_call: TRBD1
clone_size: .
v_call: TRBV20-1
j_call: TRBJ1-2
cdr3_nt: TGCAGTGCTAGTCCTCCGGGACAGGTCTATGGCTACACCTTC
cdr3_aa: CSASPPGQVYGYTF

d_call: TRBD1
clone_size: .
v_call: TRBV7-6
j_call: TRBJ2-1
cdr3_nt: TGTGTCAGCAACCCCCGGGACAGCCCCAACAATGAGCAGTTCTTC
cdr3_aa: CVSNPRDSPNNEQFF

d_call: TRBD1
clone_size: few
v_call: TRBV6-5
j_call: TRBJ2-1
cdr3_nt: TGTGCCAGCGGGACAGGGACCCTCAATGAGCAGTTCTTC
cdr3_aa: CASGTGTLNEQFF

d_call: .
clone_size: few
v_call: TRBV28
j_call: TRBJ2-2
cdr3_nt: TGTGCCAGCACAGGACGTAGCACCGGGGAGCTGTTTTTT
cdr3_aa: CASTGRSTGELFF

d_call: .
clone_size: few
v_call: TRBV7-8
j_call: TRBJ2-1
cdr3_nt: TGTGCCAGCAGTTGGGGGAAGGGTTTCGATGAGCAGTTCTTC
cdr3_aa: CASSWGKGFDEQFF

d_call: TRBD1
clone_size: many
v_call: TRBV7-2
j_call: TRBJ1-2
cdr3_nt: TGTGCCAGCAGCTTCGCCAGCAGGGGGCCGGATTATGGCTACACCTTC
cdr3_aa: CASSFASRGPDYGYTF

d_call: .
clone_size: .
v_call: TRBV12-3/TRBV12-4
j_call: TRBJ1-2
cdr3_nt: TGTCCCAGCACCCCCACAGCGGGTAGTTATGGCTACACCTTC
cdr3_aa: CPSTPTAGSYGYTF

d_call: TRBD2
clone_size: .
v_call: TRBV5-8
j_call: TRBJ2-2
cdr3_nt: TGTGCCAGCAGCATCATCTACGATATACCGGGACTAGAGGCGCACACCGGGGAGCTGTTTTTT
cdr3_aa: CASSIIYDIPGLEAHTGELFF

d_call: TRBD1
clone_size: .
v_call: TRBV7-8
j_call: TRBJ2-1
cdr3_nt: TGTGCCAGCAGCGCACCCGGGACAGGGAGGGACAATGAGCAGTTCTTC
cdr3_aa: CASSAPGTGRDNEQFF

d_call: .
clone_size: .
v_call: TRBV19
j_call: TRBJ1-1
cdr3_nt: TGTGCCAGTAGTTCCTCCGCCCGGGGTGAAGCTTTCTTT
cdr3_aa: CASSSSARGEAFF

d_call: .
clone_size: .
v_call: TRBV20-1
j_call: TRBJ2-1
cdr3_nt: TGCAGTGCTAGAGACCGGGACTCCACACGTCGCAATGAGCAGTTCTTC
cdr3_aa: CSARDRDSTRRNEQFF

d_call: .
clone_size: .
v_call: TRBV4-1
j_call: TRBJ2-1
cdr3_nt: TGCGCCAGCAGCCAAGCCCCCGACAACTCCTACAATGAGCAGTTCTTC
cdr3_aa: CASSQAPDNSYNEQFF

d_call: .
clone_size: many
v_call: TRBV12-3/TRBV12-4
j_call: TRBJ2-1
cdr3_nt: TGTGCCAGCAGTTTTGGTACAGAGTTTGTGAATGAGCAGTTCTTC
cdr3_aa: CASSFGTEFVNEQFF